These 17 T cell receptor beta chains came from one sample sequenced in a study of blood T cells in healthy people across ages. A sample-barcoded 5' primer and a J-beta primer mix were used in a second PCR of roughly 7 to 11 cycles. TCRdb itself ran the 5' RACE reads through MiXCR, one entry per CDR3 protein. Here the sample spans about 780,000 distinct CDR3 sequences, 46% being singletons. Sample: blood. The source is a man older than 75 in good health.

This clonotype has just a few counts. This sequence joins TRBV7-3 and TRBJ2-1, with D possibly TRBD2 on 5 matching bases. V was pared by 5 bases and J by 11 bases, with 13 bases between. The length of the CDR3 is 12 residues. Per the germline V gene, CDR1 is SGHTA and CDR2 is FQGTGA. The CDR3 loop is CASSPTRGQQFF. CDR3 nucleotides: TGTGCCAGCAGCCCCACTCGGGGTCAGCAGTTCTTC.

The J gene is TRBJ2-2, the V gene TRBV15; D gene uncertain. Trimming cost V 5 bases and J 1 base, with 8 bases left between them. The CDR3 covers 14 residues. Germline assignment: CDR1 LNHNV and CDR2 YYDKDF (reference sequence). CDR3 DNA: TGTGCCACCAGCGTAGCCCTGAACACCGGGGAGCTGTTTTTT. It translates to CATSVALNTGELFF. The variable domain in full, with the rest retrieved from reference TRBV15 and TRBJ2-2, is DAMVIQNPRYQVTQFGKPVTLSCSQTLNHNVMYWYQQKSSQAPKLLFHYYDKDFNNEADTPDNFQSRRPNTSFCFLDIRSPGLGDTAMYLCATSVALNTGELFFGEGSRLTVL.

This clonotype appeared a few times. The chain uses TRBV20-1 and TRBJ2-1; 7 positions agree with TRBD2. The germline V gene encodes CDR1 DFQATT and CDR2 SNEGSKA (reference sequence). V was pared by 7 bases and J by 10 bases, with 16 bases of the junction left unmatched. The CDR3 length is 14 residues. The CDR3 region has the DNA TGCAGTGTTAAGAGCCGGGACTACTCAGTAGAGCAGTTCTTC. This codes for CSVKSRDYSVEQFF.

The chain couples TRBV15 to TRBJ2-1, with a tentative D call TRBD2 (6 bases). CDR1 and CDR2 (germline): LNHNV, YYDKDF (reference sequence). CDR3 length: 16 residues. Trimming took off 11 bases at V and 4 bases at J, with 24 bases between the two ends. CDR3 in amino acids: CALDLPTRTGYNEQFF. CDR3 coding DNA: TGTGCCCTAGATCTCCCGACTAGGACGGGATACAATGAGCAGTTCTTC.

The genes are TRBV11-2 and TRBJ2-6; no definite D call. Germline values: CDR1 SGHAT, CDR2 FQNNGV. The V end was cut by 1 base, the J end by 2 bases, with 6 bases between. The CDR3 covers 15 residues. The CDR3 bases are TGTGCCAGCAGCTTAGGGGAAGCTGGGGCCAACGTCCTGACTTTC. Protein: CASSLGEAGANVLTF.

This chain connects TRBV5-1 to TRBJ1-1; D unresolved. Germline loops: CDR1 SGHRS, CDR2 YFSETQ. The CDR3 extends over 14 amino acids. V gave up 7 bases and J gave up 1 base, with 14 bases separating them. CDR3 DNA: TGCGCCAGCCGCCTCGCAAGGGCGAACACTGAAGCTTTCTTT. It yields the protein CASRLARANTEAFF.

The chain carries TRBV28 and TRBJ1-3; tentative D call: TRBD1 (6 bases). CDR3 length: 14 amino acids. The V gene's germline CDR1 is MDHEN and CDR2 SYDVKM. Trimming left V 6 bases short and J 0 bases short, with 9 bases between. As DNA, the CDR3 is TGTGCCAGCAGCGGACAGATCTCTGGAAACACCATATATTTT. It is translated as CASSGQISGNTIYF.

This chain connects TRBV7-9 to TRBJ2-2; the D gene is possibly TRBD2 (5 bases). Germline values: CDR1 SEHNR, CDR2 FQNEAQ (reference sequence). Trimming took off 0 bases at V and 4 bases at J, with 9 bases between the two ends. The CDR3 covers 15 residues. The CDR3 protein is CASSLAGRITGELFF. In nucleotides, the CDR3 is TGTGCCAGCAGCTTAGCAGGGAGAATCACCGGGGAGCTGTTTTTT.

The CDR3 DNA reads TGTGCCAGCAGTTATGGAGGGTTCGATCAGCCCCAGCATTTT. Protein product: CASSYGGFDQPQHF. This chain joins TRBV12-3 or TRBV12-4 and TRBJ1-5; D gene uncertain. The V end was cut by 4 bases, the J end by 5 bases, with 12 bases between. The CDR3 totals 14 residues.

The chain joins TRBV6-2 or TRBV6-3 to TRBJ1-1; tentative D call: TRBD1 (5 bases). Trimming cost V 7 bases and J 1 base, with 7 bases left between them. The V gene's germline CDR1 is MNHEY and CDR2 SVGEGT. The CDR3 sequence is 12 residues long. CDR3 sequence: CASNQGNTEAFF. In nucleotides, the CDR3 is TGTGCCAGCAACCAGGGGAACACTGAAGCTTTCTTT.

There are many counts of this clonotype. The CDR3 nucleotides read TGTGCCATCACTGGACTAGCGGGAGGAGTCAATGAGCAGTTCTTC. Encoded protein: CAITGLAGGVNEQFF. The chain employs TRBV10-3 and TRBJ2-1; 14 bases align to TRBD2. The CDR3 runs 15 residues. The V segment lost 7 bases and the J segment 6 bases; nucleotides outside the gene matches: 5. CDR1 and CDR2 from the germline V gene are ENHRY and SYGVKD.

J is TRBJ2-1 and V is TRBV12-3 or TRBV12-4, with D unresolved. CDR3 size: 13 residues. V shed 5 bases and J shed 8 bases, with 13 bases lying between them. CDR3 loop: CASSRASLDEQFF. In DNA, the CDR3 is TGTGCCAGCAGTCGAGCGTCTCTGGATGAGCAGTTCTTC.

This clonotype was seen only a few times. This sequence joins TRBV28 and TRBJ2-7, with 7 bases that match TRBD1. The length of the CDR3 is 15 residues. The junction had 8 bases not matched to a gene; V was cut back by 4 bases and J by 2 bases. Per the germline V gene, CDR1 is MDHEN and CDR2 is SYDVKM. CDR3 nucleotides: TGTGCCAGCAGTTCAGAGACCGGGACAGCCTACGAGCAGTACTTC. This sequence encodes CASSSETGTAYEQYF.

Turning to this clonotype: This sequence may be a read error, since a much larger clone differs from it by one base. The rearrangement uses TRBV7-3 and TRBJ1-1, with D possibly matching TRBD1 (6 bases). This CDR3 has 13 amino acids. Looked up from germline, CDR1 is SGHTA and CDR2 is FQGTGA. V gave up 5 bases and J gave up 1 base, with 8 bases separating them. CDR3 protein: CASSETGNTEAFF. CDR3 DNA sequence: TGTGCCAGCAGCGAGACAGGGAACACTGAAGCTTTCTTT.

In this sample, this clonotype turned up many times. The V and J genes are TRBV11-1 and TRBJ2-7; D ambiguous. The CDR3 runs 15 residues. V lost 2 bases and J 0 bases, leaving 11 bases between the germline ends. Germline assignment: CDR1 SGHAT and CDR2 FQDESV (reference sequence). CDR3 DNA: TGTGCCAGCAGCTTAAACCCGATCGGCTCCTACGAGCAGTACTTC. Translating it yields CASSLNPIGSYEQYF. Looking up the rest from reference TRBV11-1 and TRBJ2-7 gives the full variable domain: EAEVAQSPRYKITEKSQAVAFWCDPISGHATLYWYRQILGQGPELLVQFQDESVVDDSQLPKDRFSAERLKGVDSTLKIQPAELGDSAMYLCASSLNPIGSYEQYFGPGTRLTVT.

The sample holds many counts of this clonotype. V gene TRBV7-2 combines with J gene TRBJ2-1, with TRBD2 as a possible D gene (5 bases). Germline V gives CDR1 SGHTA, CDR2 FQGNSA. The CDR3 has 13 amino acids. The V gene lost 6 bases and the J gene lost 5 bases, with 11 bases spanning the gap. CDR3 protein: CASSLLRDNEQFF. CDR3 DNA sequence: TGTGCCAGCAGTTTGCTGAGGGACAATGAGCAGTTCTTC.

The J gene is TRBJ2-4, the V gene TRBV24-1; a weak D match, TRBD1 (5 bases). The V and J ends lost 5 bases and 0 bases respectively, with 13 bases between them. Germline values: CDR1 KGHDR, CDR2 SFDVKD. The CDR3 totals 16 residues. The CDR3 is CATSGRLTVAKNIQYF. DNA for the CDR3: TGTGCCACCAGTGGCCGACTGACAGTAGCCAAAAACATTCAGTACTTC.